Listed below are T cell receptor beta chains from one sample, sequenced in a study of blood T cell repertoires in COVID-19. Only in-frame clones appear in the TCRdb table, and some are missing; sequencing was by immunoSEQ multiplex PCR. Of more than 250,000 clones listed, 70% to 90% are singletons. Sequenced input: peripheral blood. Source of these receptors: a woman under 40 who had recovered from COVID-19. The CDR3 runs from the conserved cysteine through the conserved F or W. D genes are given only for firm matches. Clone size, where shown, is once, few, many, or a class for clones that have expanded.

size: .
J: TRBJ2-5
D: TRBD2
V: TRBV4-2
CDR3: CASSQGPVGGEETQYF
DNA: TGTGCCAGCAGCCAAGGTCCCGTCGGGGGGGAAGAGACCCAGTACTTC

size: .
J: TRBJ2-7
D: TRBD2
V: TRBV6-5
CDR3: CASSYATSGRGEQYF
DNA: TGTGCCAGCAGTTACGCGACTAGCGGGAGAGGGGAGCAGTACTTC

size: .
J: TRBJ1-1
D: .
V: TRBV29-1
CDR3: CSGSGHLNTEAFF
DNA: TGCAGCGGGTCGGGACACCTCAACACTGAAGCTTTCTTT

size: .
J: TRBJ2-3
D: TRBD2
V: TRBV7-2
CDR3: CASRPSGSADTQYF
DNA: TGTGCCAGCAGGCCTAGCGGGAGTGCAGATACGCAGTATTTT

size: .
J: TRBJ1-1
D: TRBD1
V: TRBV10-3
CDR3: CAISGQGLNTEAFF
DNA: TGTGCCATCAGTGGACAGGGACTGAACACTGAAGCTTTCTTT

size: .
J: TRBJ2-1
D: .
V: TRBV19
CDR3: CASSIGGNEQFF
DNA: TGTGCCAGTAGTATCGGGGGCAATGAGCAGTTCTTC

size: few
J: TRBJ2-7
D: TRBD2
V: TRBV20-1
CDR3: CSAGSGIEQYF
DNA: TGCAGTGCTGGAAGCGGGATCGAGCAGTACTTC

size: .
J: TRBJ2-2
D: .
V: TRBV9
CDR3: CASSTTLAGELFF
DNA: TGTGCCAGCAGCACAACTCTAGCCGGGGAGCTGTTTTTT

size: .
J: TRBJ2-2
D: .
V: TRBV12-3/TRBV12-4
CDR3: CAACRSSTGELFF
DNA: TGTGCCGCGTGTAGGAGTTCAACCGGGGAGCTGTTTTTT

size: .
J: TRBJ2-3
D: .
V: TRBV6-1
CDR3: CASSERQGGVDTQYF
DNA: TGTGCCAGCAGTGAGAGGCAGGGTGGAGTGGATACGCAGTATTTT

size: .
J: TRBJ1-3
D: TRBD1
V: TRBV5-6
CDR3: CASSLGGQGGNTIYF
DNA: TGTGCCAGCAGCTTGGGGGGACAGGGAGGAAACACCATATATTTT

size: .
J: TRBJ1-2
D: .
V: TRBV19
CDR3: CASRPLGAQDYGYTF
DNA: TGTGCCAGTAGACCTCTAGGGGCGCAGGACTATGGCTACACCTTC

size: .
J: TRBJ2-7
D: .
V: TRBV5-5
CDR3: CASSLDPQSYEQYF
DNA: TGTGCCAGCAGCTTGGATCCACAGTCTTACGAGCAGTACTTC

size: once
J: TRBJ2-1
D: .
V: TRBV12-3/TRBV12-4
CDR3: CASSLSSGEQFF
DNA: TGTGCCAGCAGTTTATCCTCCGGTGAGCAGTTCTTC

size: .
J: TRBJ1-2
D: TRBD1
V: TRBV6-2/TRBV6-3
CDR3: CASSTGQGNGYTF
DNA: TGTGCCAGCAGCACGGGACAGGGGAATGGCTACACCTTC

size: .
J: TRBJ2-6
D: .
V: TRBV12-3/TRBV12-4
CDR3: CASFMSGANVLTF
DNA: TGTGCCAGCTTTATGTCTGGGGCCAACGTCCTGACTTTC

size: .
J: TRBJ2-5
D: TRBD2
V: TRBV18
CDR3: CASSPSSGRNTQETQYF
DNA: TGTGCCAGCTCACCATCTAGCGGGAGAAACACACAAGAGACCCAGTACTTC

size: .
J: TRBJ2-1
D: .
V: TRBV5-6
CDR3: CASSSWGPGEQFF
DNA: TGTGCCAGCAGCTCTTGGGGGCCGGGGGAGCAGTTCTTC

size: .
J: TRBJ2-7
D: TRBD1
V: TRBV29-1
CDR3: CSVEGTGKEYEQYF
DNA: TGCAGCGTTGAAGGGACAGGGAAGGAATACGAGCAGTACTTC

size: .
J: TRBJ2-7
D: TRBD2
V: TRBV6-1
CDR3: CASSEGGTRVYEQYF
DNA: TGTGCCAGCAGTGAAGGTGGGACTAGAGTCTACGAGCAGTACTTC

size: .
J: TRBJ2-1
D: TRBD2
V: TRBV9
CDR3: CASSASGTTYNEQFF
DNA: TGTGCCAGCAGCGCTAGCGGGACCACCTACAATGAGCAGTTCTTC

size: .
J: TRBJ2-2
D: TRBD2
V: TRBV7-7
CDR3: CASSPHSGGANTGELFF
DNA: TGTGCTAGCAGCCCCCACAGCGGGGGGGCGAACACCGGGGAGCTGTTTTTT

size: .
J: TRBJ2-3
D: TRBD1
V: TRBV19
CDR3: CASSFGQGPDTQYF
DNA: TGTGCCAGTAGTTTCGGACAGGGTCCAGATACGCAGTATTTT

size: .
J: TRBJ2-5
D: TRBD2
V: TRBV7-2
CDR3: CASSLVTSGRETQYF
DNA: TGTGCCAGCAGCTTAGTAACTAGCGGGAGAGAGACCCAGTACTTC

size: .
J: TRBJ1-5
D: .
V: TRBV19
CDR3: CASSIREYNQPQHF
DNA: TGTGCCAGTAGTATTCGGGAATACAATCAGCCCCAGCATTTT

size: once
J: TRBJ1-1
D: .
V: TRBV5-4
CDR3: CASSLGSLEAFF
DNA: TGTGCCAGCAGCTTGGGGAGCCTTGAAGCTTTCTTT